The clone carrying this T cell receptor beta chain was seen only once. Antigen unknown. The sample is drawn from a study of CD8 T cells in Susac syndrome. Study-wide background: Active disease was present in 5 or 6 of the sequenced Susac syndrome patients, and remission in eight or nine.

When the RNA was reverse transcribed, random hexamers were used with an input of roughly 0.45 to 1 ug. Multiplex immunoSEQ PCR targeted 54 Vbeta and 13 Jbeta TCR beta segments. Using its own MiXCR run on the immunoSEQ multiplex PCR reads, TCRdb lists one record per CDR3 protein. The table shows around 85,000 distinct CDR3 sequences, with approximately 95% occurring only once. This CDR3 is built from 13 residues. V lost 3 bases, J lost 7 bases, and 12 bases lay in between. Per germline, CDR1 MDHEN and CDR2 SYDVKM. High-throughput TCR beta sequencing covered peripheral CD8+ and CD4+ T cells. Study outcomes and limitations: Clonal expansion of Susac CD8+ cells peaked in TEMRA cells, and it also peaked in active patients.

This rearrangement joins TRBV28 to TRBJ1-2; D unresolved. The specimen was CD8+ T cells from PBMCs. This clonotype originated in a human donor with Susac syndrome. CDR3 residues: CASSFPPMGGYTF. The CDR3 nucleotides are TGTGCCAGCAGTTTCCCCCCGATGGGTGGCTACACCTTC.